This T cell receptor (beta chain) was observed in a study of blood T cell repertoires in COVID-19. This clone appeared once. Data came from immunoSEQ multiplex PCR; TCRdb stores just in-frame clones and leaves some out. Here the sample spans approximately 250,000 clones, around 89% being singletons. Sequenced material: PBMCs or T cells enriched from blood (not recorded which). This receptor was taken from a woman aged 25 to 45 with acute COVID-19.

In DNA, the CDR3 is TGTGCCAGCAGTTTAGAGGCCCGGAACACTGAAGCTTTCTTT. Protein sequence: CASSLEARNTEAFF. V usage is TRBV28 and J usage is TRBJ1-1; D gene uncertain. The ends were cut back, 2 bases at V and 1 base at J, with 8 bases in the middle. CDR1 MDHEN and CDR2 SYDVKM come from the germline V gene. The CDR3 runs to 14 residues.